Sequencing of this T cell receptor beta chain was carried out in a study of post-analysis software for immune sequencing data (dated by TCRdb to the mid-2010s). Some background on the complete study: Recorded disease courses included relapsing-remitting, secondary progressive and progressive-relapsing multiple sclerosis, with some patients lacking subtype annotation. A subset of samples was prepared in parallel using single-end sample barcoding, then pooled and co-amplified after Illumina adapter ligation. The patient repertoires were compared against some twelve previously published healthy control repertoires obtained from donors aged about 6 to 26 years.

Looking up the germline V gene yields CDR1 MNHEY and CDR2 SVGAGI. Its CDR3 holds 13 amino acids, cysteine through phenylalanine. Only the CDR3 DNA stays, 39 bases, in frame from base 1. V is reduced by 1 base and J by 0 bases, leaving a spacing of 4 bases between them. The library relied on PCR. Sequencer: Illumina HiSeq 2500. To reduce PCR and sequencing biases, unique molecular identifiers were built into the TCR beta cDNA libraries. Every 1 to 10 million input T cells yielded approximately 500,000 cDNA molecules, meaning each molecule approximated one T cell. The same protocol used for the earlier healthy control dataset was applied to prepare and sequence the patient libraries. Samples belonging to the same batch were prepared together, multiplexed and sequenced on a shared HiSeq lane. For the original study's pipeline: MIGEC was used to process the raw barcoded reads, and molecular identifier groups with only a single read were discarded before consensus assembly and CDR3 extraction. Clonotype tables were post-analysed with VDJtools, and diversity was normalized by down-sampling all datasets to the smallest sample size. Repertoire overlap clustering matched CDR3 amino acid but not nucleotide sequences to correct batch-related cross-sample contamination. The public reads were reanalyzed by TCRdb: fastp trimming at Q25, MiXCR alignment, in-frame beta chains only. Rows with one shared CDR3 protein collapse into an entry with the most common genes and DNA. The V and J calls reflect TCRdb's pipeline rather than the authors' work. This sample comprises hundreds of thousands of distinct CDR3 sequences, 40% to 50% of them detected only once. The ten largest clones add up to 1.7% of the sample.

This clonotype has just a few counts. The specificity of this receptor is unknown. Base qualities are missing; no much larger clone stands one base away. To demonstrate the VDJtools post-analysis software, the study profiled TCR beta repertoires from the peripheral blood of about a dozen young patients with multiple sclerosis. The multiple sclerosis patients were children and adolescents ranging in age from roughly 6 to 16 years. Broad study findings and their caveats: The multiple sclerosis patient group was slightly younger than the control group. Normalized Chao1 diversity was significantly lower in multiple sclerosis patients than controls, suggesting substantial peripheral T-cell clonal expansion. Patients showed significantly higher frequencies than controls for roughly 5 TRBV segments, among them TRBV5-6, TRBV5-1 and TRBV20-1. Strong co-clustering of samples prepared in the same batch was shown by direct clustering with F measure, prompting a batch-effect correction.

This receptor chain uses TRBV6-5 and TRBJ2-7; no D gene call is confident. Source material: blood. The TCR comes from a girl aged 5-17 years with multiple sclerosis. This receptor carries the CDR3 CASSYLTSYEQYF. The DNA sequence is TGTGCCAGCAGTTACTTGACCTCCTACGAGCAGTACTTC.